This is a list of T cell receptor beta chains from one sample in a study of blood T cell repertoires in COVID-19. Sequencing was performed with immunoSEQ multiplex PCR; in TCRdb, only in-frame clones are kept and a portion is missing. In the table there are some 64,000 clones, approximately 91% of which are singletons. The sequencing sample was made of peripheral blood. These receptors were collected from a man between 50 and 59 years old with active COVID-19. Both conserved end residues are part of each CDR3. A D gene is named only where the DNA matches it firmly. Only some rows state a clone size, as once, few, many or a class for expanded clones.

j_gene,v_gene,abundance,d_gene,CDR3nt,CDR3aa
TRBJ1-4,TRBV27,once,-,TGTGCCAGCAGCCGGCAGGGATCTAATGAAAAACTGTTTTTT,CASSRQGSNEKLFF
TRBJ2-1,TRBV5-1,-,TRBD1,TGCGCCAGCAGACTCGGGACAGGGGTCTATGAGCAGTTCTTC,CASRLGTGVYEQFF
TRBJ1-4,TRBV3-1/TRBV3-2,-,-,TGTGCCAGCAGTGGTCAGGATTATGAAAAACTGTTTTTT,CASSGQDYEKLFF
TRBJ2-7,TRBV4-2,-,-,TGTGCCAGCAGCCAAGAGGATCGTAGTTCAGGGCCCTTCTACGAGCAGTACTTC,CASSQEDRSSGPFYEQYF
TRBJ2-7,TRBV6-2/TRBV6-3,once,-,TGTGCCAGCAGTTACTCGGGCAGGGTGAGATACGAGCAGTACTTC,CASSYSGRVRYEQYF
TRBJ1-5,TRBV6-5,-,-,TGTGCCAGCAGTCTTGACGGGGGTGGACAGCCCCAGCATTTT,CASSLDGGGQPQHF
TRBJ2-7,TRBV7-9,-,TRBD2,TGTGCCAGCAGCTCCCGGGGGGGAGTAAACGAGCAGTACTTC,CASSSRGGVNEQYF
TRBJ1-2,TRBV6-6,-,-,TGTGCCAGCAGTTACGAGACAGGAACCTATGGCTACACCTTC,CASSYETGTYGYTF
TRBJ2-5,TRBV5-1,-,TRBD2,TGCGCCAGCAGCTTCGGGGGGGATCAAGAGACCCAGTACTTC,CASSFGGDQETQYF
TRBJ1-5,TRBV4-1,few,-,TGCGCCAGCAGCCAAGATATGGGACTTAGAAGGATCAATCAGCCCCAGCATTTT,CASSQDMGLRRINQPQHF
TRBJ2-4,TRBV11-2,once,TRBD1,TGTGCCAGCAGAATTCCCGGGACAGAGAACATTCAGTACTTC,CASRIPGTENIQYF
TRBJ2-7,TRBV6-5,-,TRBD1,TGTGCCAGCAGTTATACCGGGACAGGGAACCACGAGCAGTACTTC,CASSYTGTGNHEQYF
TRBJ2-2,TRBV2,-,-,TGTGCCAGTGCGACGGGTGTTGACACCGGGGAGCTGTTTTTT,CASATGVDTGELFF
TRBJ1-1,TRBV5-1,-,-,TGCGCCAGCAGGAGAGACAGTAACACTGAAGCTTTCTTT,CASRRDSNTEAFF
TRBJ1-5,TRBV19,-,-,TGTGCCAGTAGTATCCTCAATCAGCCCCAGCATTTT,CASSILNQPQHF
TRBJ1-2,TRBV11-1,-,-,TGTGCCAGCAGCCGCCGGGTGAGGGAGGCTAACTATGGCTACACCTTC,CASSRRVREANYGYTF
TRBJ2-3,TRBV5-7,-,-,TGTGCCAGCAGCTTTAGGGAGGCGGGACTTCCAGATACGCAGTATTTT,CASSFREAGLPDTQYF
TRBJ2-5,TRBV3-1/TRBV3-2,-,-,TGTGCCAGCAGCCTAGGGGGTTACGAGACCCAGTACTTC,CASSLGGYETQYF
TRBJ2-3,TRBV5-1,-,TRBD2,TGCGCCAGCAGAAATGCGGGGGTTAGAGATACGCAGTATTTT,CASRNAGVRDTQYF
TRBJ2-7,TRBV6-2/TRBV6-3,-,TRBD1,TGTGCCAGCAGTTCCGGGACAGGGATCTACGAGCAGTACTTC,CASSSGTGIYEQYF
TRBJ2-6,TRBV19,once,TRBD1,TGTGCCAGCACAAGACAGGGGGCGACTGGGGCCAACGTCCTGACTTTC,CASTRQGATGANVLTF
TRBJ2-7,TRBV29-1,-,TRBD1,TGCAGCGCCGAAATGGGACAGACAGTAGGGGACGAGCAGTACTTC,CSAEMGQTVGDEQYF
TRBJ2-1,TRBV7-9,-,TRBD2,TGTGCCAGCAGGGGGGGACTAGCGGGGAATGAGCAGTTCTTC,CASRGGLAGNEQFF
TRBJ2-7,TRBV11-2,-,-,TGTGCCAGCAGCTTAGTGACAGGCCCCTACTCCTACGAGCAGTACTTC,CASSLVTGPYSYEQYF
TRBJ2-3,TRBV19,-,-,TGTGCCAGTAGTATTGAGGCCACAGATACGCAGTATTTT,CASSIEATDTQYF
TRBJ1-1,TRBV7-2,-,-,TGTGCCAGCAGGCCGGAGGGCAAGGGAACTGAAGCTTTCTTT,CASRPEGKGTEAFF
TRBJ2-5,TRBV7-3,-,TRBD2,TGTGCCAGCAGCCCCATAGCGGGGGGGCTCTTAGGAGAGACCCAGTACTTC,CASSPIAGGLLGETQYF
TRBJ1-1,TRBV5-6,-,-,TGTGCCAGCAGCTCGATCCGAAAGCCGAACACTGAAGCTTTCTTT,CASSSIRKPNTEAFF
TRBJ1-5,TRBV6-1,few,-,TGTGCCAGCAATGAACCAGGGATTTACGGCAATCAGCCCCAGCATTTT,CASNEPGIYGNQPQHF
TRBJ2-3,TRBV18,-,-,TGTGCCAGCTCACCAACTACATCAGATACGCAGTATTTT,CASSPTTSDTQYF
TRBJ1-5,TRBV5-6,-,TRBD1,TGTGCCAGCAGCCCCGGACAGGGTGGTCAGCCCCAGCATTTT,CASSPGQGGQPQHF
TRBJ2-1,TRBV27,-,-,TGTGCCAGCAGTGCGTACAATGAGCAGTTCTTC,CASSAYNEQFF
TRBJ1-1,TRBV7-9,-,TRBD1,TGTGCCAGCAGCCGCAAACCATCATTTGGACAGGAAGAGAACACTGAAGCTTTCTTT,CASSRKPSFGQEENTEAFF